Below, 20 T cell receptor beta chains from the same sample are listed, as sequenced in a study of metastatic and nonmetastatic thyroid tumors. Thyroid surgery was preceded by no treatment in any patient. From the PCR reads, TCRdb re-called clones with MiXCR. The repertoire holds about 16,000 clones, around 24% seen once, with about 13% in the top ten. The sample consisted of tumor tissue. Receptors originate from a male donor with papillary thyroid cancer or a benign thyroid nodule (not recorded which). Some clones in this sample may be carry-over from other donors' samples.

This clone was counted at least ten times. For the CDR3, the DNA is TGCAGTGCCGAGGACAGGGGATTCCTTGAAGATACGCAGTATTTT. It yields the protein CSAEDRGFLEDTQYF. The rearrangement uses TRBV20-1 and TRBJ2-3, with 9 bases lining up with TRBD1. This CDR3 comprises 15 residues. V was pared by 6 bases and J by 5 bases, with 12 bases of the junction left unmatched. CDR1 and CDR2 (germline): DFQATT, SNEGSKA (reference sequence).

About this clone: A much larger clone differs from this one at a single base, so this may be a read error. Distinct nucleotide sequences in the sample also encode this CDR3. The rearrangement joins TRBV15 to TRBJ2-5, with 7 bases fitting TRBD1. Germline V CDR1 and CDR2: LNHNV, YYDKDF (reference sequence). The CDR3 is made up of 13 amino acids. J was trimmed by 5 bases and V by 5 bases; bases with no gene match: 5. In DNA, the CDR3 is TGTGCCACCAGCGAGACAGGGCGTGAGACCCAGTACTTC. Translation: CATSETGRETQYF.

The V gene is TRBV28, the J gene TRBJ2-7, with D possibly being TRBD1 or TRBD2 (5 bases each). From germline, CDR1 is MDHEN and CDR2 SYDVKM. The CDR3 length is 14 residues. Trimming cost V 1 base and J 1 base, with 8 bases left between them. DNA for the CDR3: TGTGCCAGCAGTTTATTGGGGGAGTCCTACGAGCAGTACTTC. Translated, it gives CASSLLGESYEQYF.

This clone was recorded at least ten times. V gene TRBV7-9 combines with J gene TRBJ2-5; D is uncertain. Between the trimmed V and J ends, which lost 5 bases and 3 bases, there was a span of 13 bases. The CDR3 totals 14 residues. From germline, CDR1 is SEHNR and CDR2 FQNEAQ (reference sequence). CDR3 nucleotide sequence: TGTGCCAGCAGCGGAACCGAAGTGGAAGAGACCCAGTACTTC. The encoded protein is CASSGTEVEETQYF. The whole variable domain, remainder taken from reference TRBV7-9 and TRBJ2-5, is DTGVSQNPRHKITKRGQNVTFRCDPISEHNRLYWYRQTLGQGPEFLTYFQNEAQLEKSRLLSDRFSAERPKGSFSTLEIQRTEQGDSAMYLCASSGTEVEETQYFGPGTRLLVL.

At least ten counts were recorded for this clone. The CDR3 DNA reads as TGCAGCGTTGGAGCAAGCTCCTACAATGAGCAGTTCTTC. Residues: CSVGASSYNEQFF. This chain connects TRBV29-1 to TRBJ2-1; D uncertain. Germline V gene sequence: CDR1 SQVTM, CDR2 ANQGSEA. The length of the CDR3 is 13 residues. V was cut by 4 bases and J by 0 bases, with 7 bases left in between.

The chain joins TRBV5-6 to TRBJ2-3, with D uncertain. Germline CDR1 reads SGHDT; CDR2 reads YYEEEE. The ends were cut back, 4 bases at V and 4 bases at J, with 25 bases in the middle. The CDR3 spans 18 residues. CDR3 nucleotides: TGTGCCAGCAGCCTCGAGGTGGGGTTCGATGAGGAATCAGATACGCAGTATTTT. It translates to CASSLEVGFDEESDTQYF. Combining the CDR3 with reference TRBV5-6 and TRBJ2-3 gives the whole variable domain DAGVTQSPTHLIKTRGQQVTLRCSPKSGHDTVSWYQQALGQGPQFIFQYYEEEERQRGNFPDRFSGHQFPNYSSELNVNALLLGDSALYLCASSLEVGFDEESDTQYFGPGTRLTVL.

This clone appeared many times. The chain recombines TRBV27 with TRBJ2-3; TRBD2 aligns across 13 bases. The V gene's germline CDR1 is MNHEY and CDR2 SMNVEV (reference sequence). The CDR3 consists of 17 residues. The V gene end was trimmed by 5 bases and the J gene end by 5 bases; junction bases not matched to a gene: 10. CDR3 coding DNA: TGTGCCAGCAGTCGACCTCCGGGACTAGCGGGAATAGATACGCAGTATTTT. This encodes CASSRPPGLAGIDTQYF.

This clone was recorded at least ten times. The J gene is TRBJ2-1, the V gene TRBV12-3 or TRBV12-4; D possibly corresponds to TRBD1 (6 bases). The CDR3 is 15 residues long. V was clipped by 5 bases and J by 7 bases, with 18 bases between them. This chain's CDR3 is CASSPETGAANEQFF. DNA of the CDR3: TGTGCCAGCAGTCCCGAGACAGGAGCTGCGAATGAGCAGTTCTTC.

This clone was found many times. The chain combines TRBV9 with TRBJ1-4; D is ambiguous. Germline lookup yields CDR1 SGDLS and CDR2 YYNGEE. CDR3 length: 13 amino acids. V shed 0 bases and J shed 7 bases, with 7 bases lying between them. The CDR3 DNA sequence: TGTGCCAGCAGCGTAGCTCCCTTTGAAAAACTGTTTTTT. This sequence encodes CASSVAPFEKLFF.

Ten or more counts support this clone. V and J are TRBV28 and TRBJ1-1; D is ambiguous. The CDR3 is 12 residues long. Trimming left V 7 bases short and J 5 bases short, with 11 bases between. Per the germline V gene, CDR1 is MDHEN and CDR2 is SYDVKM. CDR3 amino acids: CASTTRGTEAFF. The CDR3 DNA follows: TGTGCCAGCACCACCCGGGGAACTGAAGCTTTCTTT.

Ten or more counts support this clone. CDR3 residues: CSARVDPAQPQHF. CDR3 in DNA: TGCAGTGCTAGAGTGGACCCGGCCCAGCCCCAGCATTTT. V usage is TRBV20-1 and J usage is TRBJ1-5; D is ambiguous. The CDR3 has 13 residues. Trimming took 1 base from V and 7 from J, leaving 11 bases between them. Germline CDR1 DFQATT, CDR2 SNEGSKA (reference sequence).

The chain combines TRBV5-1 with TRBJ1-3; D call uncertain. Trimming cost V 4 bases and J 1 base, with 12 bases left between them. The CDR3 length is 15 residues. Per the germline V gene, CDR1 is SGHRS and CDR2 is YFSETQ. The CDR3 coding sequence is TGCGCCAGCAGCCCGGACGACGCTTCTGGAAACACCATATATTTT. It yields the protein CASSPDDASGNTIYF.

About this clone: The junction departs from the called germline gene at one end, perhaps through a read error. The chain has TRBV28 and TRBJ2-7, with a tentative D call TRBD2 (6 bases). The CDR3 covers 13 residues. Germline CDR1 MDHEN, CDR2 SYDVKM. In DNA, the CDR3 is TGTGCCAGCGGTTTAACTAGCAAGTACGAGCAGTACTTC. It is translated as CASGLTSKYEQYF.

About this clone: The junction does not match germline at one end; this may be a read error. The V call is TRBV3-1, the J call TRBJ2-5; maybe TRBD1 (5 bases). CDR1 and CDR2 (germline): LGHDT, YNNKEL (reference sequence). The CDR3 is 15 residues long. The CDR3 bases are TGTGCCAGCAGCCAGAACTTAGGGGTAGCAGAGGCCCAGTACTTC. Protein product: CASSQNLGVAEAQYF.

V is TRBV6-1 and J is TRBJ2-7; D possibly corresponds to TRBD2 (6 bases). The CDR3 runs 13 residues. Deletions cut 10 bases from V and 4 bases from J, with 17 bases between. From germline, CDR1 is MNHNS and CDR2 SASEGT. The CDR3 region has the DNA TGTGCCATCCGGCGGGGTAAGCAGTACGAGCAGTACTTC. This encodes CAIRRGKQYEQYF.

In this sample, this clone turned up many times. The V call is TRBV7-9, the J call TRBJ2-1; 11 positions agree with TRBD2. The length of the CDR3 is 16 residues. V was clipped by 5 bases and J by 7 bases; unmatched bases: 10. CDR1 is SEHNR, CDR2 FQNEAQ, per germline (reference sequence). DNA of the CDR3: TGTGCCAGCAGCCCAACTAGCGGGAGAGGTAAGAATGAGCAGTTCTTC. As protein: CASSPTSGRGKNEQFF.

V is TRBV11-2 and J is TRBJ2-1, with a possible D match to TRBD2 (5 bases). The germline V gene encodes CDR1 SGHAT and CDR2 FQNNGV. V lost 2 bases to trimming and J lost 7 bases, with 15 bases between them. The CDR3 contains 15 residues. The CDR3 protein is CASSLKTGLGNEQFF. The CDR3 DNA reads as TGTGCCAGCAGCTTAAAGACGGGATTGGGGAATGAGCAGTTCTTC.

This clone was seen repeatedly, ten times or more. Since a much larger clone is just one base distant, this may be a read error. Other DNA sequences from this sample encode an identical CDR3 as well. This rearrangement joins TRBV11-2 to TRBJ2-2; D is undetermined. CDR1 and CDR2 from the germline V gene are SGHAT and FQNNGV. The CDR3 runs to 15 residues. Written as DNA, the CDR3 is TGTGCCGGCAGCTTAGTGGGTCGTGGGACCGGGGAGCTGTTTTTT. Translating it yields CAGSLVGRGTGELFF.

The V call is TRBV28, the J call TRBJ2-1; D possibly uses TRBD1 or TRBD2 (6 bases each). Germline V CDR1 and CDR2: MDHEN, SYDVKM. V dropped 3 bases and J dropped 7 bases, with 22 bases sitting between them. This CDR3 is built from 17 residues. This chain's CDR3 is CASSFWGGQRGLNEQFF. In DNA, the CDR3 is TGTGCCAGCAGTTTCTGGGGAGGACAGAGGGGTTTAAATGAGCAGTTCTTC. Combining the CDR3 with reference TRBV28 and TRBJ2-1 gives the whole variable domain DVKVTQSSRYLVKRTGEKVFLECVQDMDHENMFWYRQDPGLGLRLIYFSYDVKMKEKGDIPEGYSVSREKKERFSLILESASTNQTSMYLCASSFWGGQRGLNEQFFGPGTRLTVL.

In its sample, this clone was seen many times. The CDR3 region has the DNA TGTGCCAGCAGTTACAGGAGATTAGGGAACACTGAAGCTTTCTTT. The encoded protein is CASSYRRLGNTEAFF. The chain combines TRBV6-5 with TRBJ1-1; no clear D. Deletions cut 2 bases from V and 1 base from J, with 11 bases between. This CDR3 is 15 amino acids long. Germline V lookup: CDR1 MNHEY, CDR2 SVGAGI.